Listed here is a single T cell receptor beta chain. This specimen comes from a study of blood T cell repertoires in COVID-19. Study-wide context: Nucleic acid was either cDNA or gDNA, and it came from T cells, B-cell-depleted T cells, or PBMCs.

Sequencing used immunoSEQ multiplex PCR; TCRdb keeps in-frame clones, though not all of them. The sample consists of about 350,000 clones, 87% of them appearing once. The sample taken for sequencing was peripheral blood. The source is a woman between 45 and 60 years old with COVID-19, enrolled during active disease.

CDR3 sequence reads: CASSETSASYNEQFF. CDR3 in DNA: TGCGCCAGCAGTGAGACGAGCGCCTCCTACAATGAGCAGTTCTTC. This chain joins TRBV10-1 and TRBJ2-1; unclear D gene. V was trimmed by 2 bases and J by 0 bases, leaving 8 bases between them. This CDR3 region has 15 residues. Germline V lookup: CDR1 WNHNN, CDR2 SYGVQD (reference sequence).